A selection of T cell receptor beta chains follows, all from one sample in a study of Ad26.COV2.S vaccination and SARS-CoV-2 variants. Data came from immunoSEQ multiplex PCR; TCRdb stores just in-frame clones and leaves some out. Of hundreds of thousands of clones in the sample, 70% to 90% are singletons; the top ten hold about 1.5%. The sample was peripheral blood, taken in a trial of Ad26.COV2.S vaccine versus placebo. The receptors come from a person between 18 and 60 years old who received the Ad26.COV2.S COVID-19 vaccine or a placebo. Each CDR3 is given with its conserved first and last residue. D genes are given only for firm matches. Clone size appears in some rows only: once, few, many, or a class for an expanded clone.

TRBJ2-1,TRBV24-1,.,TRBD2,CATSGKASGYNEQFF,TGTGCCACCAGTGGTAAAGCTAGCGGATACAATGAGCAGTTCTTC
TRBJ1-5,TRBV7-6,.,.,CASSLANGGLNQPQHF,TGTGCCAGCAGCTTAGCGAATGGGGGACTTAATCAGCCCCAGCATTTT
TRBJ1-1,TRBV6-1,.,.,CASSERGSMNTEAFF,TGTGCCAGCAGTGAAAGGGGCTCGATGAACACTGAAGCTTTCTTT
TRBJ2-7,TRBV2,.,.,CASSEGPYEQYF,TGTGCCAGCAGCGAGGGCCCATACGAGCAGTACTTC
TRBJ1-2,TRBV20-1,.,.,CSVWDYGYTF,TGCAGTGTTTGGGACTATGGCTACACCTTC
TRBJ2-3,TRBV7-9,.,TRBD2,CASSAQLADFTDTQYF,TGTGCCAGCAGCGCCCAACTAGCGGATTTCACAGATACGCAGTATTTT
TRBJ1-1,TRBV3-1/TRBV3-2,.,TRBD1,CASSLGQATNTEAFF,TGTGCCAGCAGCCTGGGACAGGCGACGAACACTGAAGCTTTCTTT
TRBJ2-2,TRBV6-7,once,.,CASRGGQGVAGVAGELFF,TGTGCCAGCAGAGGGGGACAGGGTGTAGCGGGGGTTGCCGGGGAGCTGTTTTTT
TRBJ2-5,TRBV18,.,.,CASSPPGPAETQYF,TGTGCCAGCTCACCACCGGGACCCGCCGAGACCCAGTACTTC
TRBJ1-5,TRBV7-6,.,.,CASSPYHNQPQHF,TGTGCCAGCAGCCCGTACCACAATCAGCCCCAGCATTTT
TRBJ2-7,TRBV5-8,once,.,CASSLAAYEQYF,TGTGCCAGCAGCTTGGCAGCCTACGAGCAGTACTTC
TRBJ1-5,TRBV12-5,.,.,CASGSTGTYRNQPQHF,TGTGCTAGTGGCTCGACCGGGACATACCGCAATCAGCCCCAGCATTTT
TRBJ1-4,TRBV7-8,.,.,CASSLVGATNEKLFF,TGTGCCAGCAGCTTAGTGGGAGCAACTAATGAAAAACTGTTTTTT
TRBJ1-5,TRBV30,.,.,CAWSPGRIQPQHF,TGTGCCTGGAGCCCGGGGCGTATACAGCCCCAGCATTTT
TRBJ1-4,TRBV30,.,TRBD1,CAWSVLRQGGNEKLFF,TGTGCCTGGAGTGTCCTCCGACAGGGGGGTAATGAAAAACTGTTTTTT
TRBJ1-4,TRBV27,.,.,CASSLGAVGVGTNEKLFF,TGTGCCAGCAGTTTGGGGGCGGTGGGGGTCGGGACTAATGAAAAACTGTTTTTT
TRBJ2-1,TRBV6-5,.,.,CASSPPGNLQFF,TGTGCCAGCAGTCCGCCGGGAAACCTGCAGTTCTTC
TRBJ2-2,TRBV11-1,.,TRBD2,CASSLAGGAGALAGELFF,TGTGCCAGCAGCTTAGCCGGGGGGGCAGGGGCGCTGGCCGGGGAGCTGTTTTTT
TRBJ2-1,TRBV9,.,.,CASSPDYTYNEQFF,TGTGCCAGCAGCCCGGACTACACCTACAATGAGCAGTTCTTC
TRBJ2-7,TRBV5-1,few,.,CASSGQTYEQYF,TGCGCCAGCAGCGGACAGACCTACGAGCAGTACTTC
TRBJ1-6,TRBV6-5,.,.,CASGDRDADSPLHF,TGTGCCAGCGGGGACCGGGACGCGGATTCACCCCTCCACTTT
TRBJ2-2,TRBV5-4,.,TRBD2,CASSLAVGLAPGELFF,TGTGCCAGCAGCTTGGCCGTCGGACTAGCCCCCGGGGAGCTGTTTTTT
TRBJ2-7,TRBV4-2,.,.,CASSQEWGTPSYEQYF,TGTGCCAGCAGCCAAGAGTGGGGGACTCCCTCCTACGAGCAGTACTTC
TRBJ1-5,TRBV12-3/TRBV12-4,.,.,CASREESNQPQHF,TGTGCCAGCAGAGAGGAGAGCAATCAGCCCCAGCATTTT
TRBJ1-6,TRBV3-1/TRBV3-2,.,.,CASSQDHGQLVSPLHF,TGTGCCAGCAGCCAAGATCATGGCCAGCTAGTCTCACCCCTCCACTTT
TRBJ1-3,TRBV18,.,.,CASSPGETGNTIYF,TGTGCCAGCTCACCGGGGGAGACTGGAAACACCATATATTTT
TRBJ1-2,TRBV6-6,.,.,CASSYREIHTF,TGTGCCAGCAGTTACCGGGAAATCCACACCTTC
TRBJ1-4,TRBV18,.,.,CASSPPSAYRGNEKLFF,TGTGCCAGCTCACCACCTTCGGCGTATCGGGGAAATGAAAAACTGTTTTTT
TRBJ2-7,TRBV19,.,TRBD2,CASSFSGNSYEQYF,TGTGCCAGTAGTTTTAGCGGGAACTCCTACGAGCAGTACTTC
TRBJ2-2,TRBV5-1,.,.,CASTIRDLTGELFF,TGCGCCAGCACCATCCGGGACCTCACCGGGGAGCTGTTTTTT
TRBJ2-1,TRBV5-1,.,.,CASSLVRETYNEQFF,TGCGCCAGCAGCTTGGTTCGGGAGACATACAATGAGCAGTTCTTC
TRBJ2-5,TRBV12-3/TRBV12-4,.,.,CASSSGFGTQYF,TGTGCCAGCAGTTCCGGCTTTGGGACCCAGTACTTC
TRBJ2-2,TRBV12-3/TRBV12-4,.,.,CASSFLPTGELFF,TGTGCCAGCAGTTTTCTCCCCACCGGGGAGCTGTTTTTT
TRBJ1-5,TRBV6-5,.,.,CASSRGIQAQPQHF,TGTGCCAGCAGTCGAGGGATACAGGCTCAGCCCCAGCATTTT
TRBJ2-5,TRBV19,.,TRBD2,CASSVWTSGGKETQYF,TGTGCCAGTAGTGTCTGGACTAGCGGGGGGAAGGAGACCCAGTACTTC
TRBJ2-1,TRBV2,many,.,CASSTDGTYNEQFF,TGTGCCAGCAGTACAGACGGAACCTACAATGAGCAGTTCTTC
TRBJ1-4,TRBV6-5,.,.,CASSRGGSTNEKLFF,TGTGCCAGCAGTCGCGGGGGTAGCACTAATGAAAAACTGTTTTTT
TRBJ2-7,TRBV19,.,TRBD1,CASRGTPSGGAEQYF,TGTGCCAGTAGGGGTACACCTTCAGGGGGCGCCGAGCAGTACTTC
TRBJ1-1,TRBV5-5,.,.,CASSLGVELAEAFF,TGTGCCAGCAGCTTGGGGGTCGAACTGGCTGAAGCTTTCTTT
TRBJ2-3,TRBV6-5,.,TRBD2,CASGAGGGDTQYF,TGTGCCAGCGGGGCGGGAGGGGGAGATACGCAGTATTTT
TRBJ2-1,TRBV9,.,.,CASSVDHRPKDEQFF,TGTGCCAGCAGCGTAGACCACAGACCCAAAGATGAGCAGTTCTTC
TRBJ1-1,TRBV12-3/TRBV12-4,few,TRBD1,CASSSTGSTEAFF,TGTGCCAGCAGTTCGACAGGGTCCACTGAAGCTTTCTTT
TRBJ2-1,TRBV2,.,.,CASRAGLMDEQFF,TGTGCCAGCAGGGCAGGGTTAATGGATGAGCAGTTCTTC
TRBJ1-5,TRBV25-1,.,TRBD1,CASSDPSQGDQPQHF,TGTGCCAGCAGTGACCCAAGCCAGGGGGACCAGCCCCAGCATTTT
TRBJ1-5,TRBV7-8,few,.,CASSLVGPGVGNQPQHF,TGTGCCAGCAGCTTAGTGGGGCCAGGGGTGGGCAATCAGCCCCAGCATTTT
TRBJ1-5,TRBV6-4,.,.,CASSDSSQGSPSNQPQHF,TGTGCCAGCAGTGACTCGTCCCAAGGTTCCCCTAGCAATCAGCCCCAGCATTTT
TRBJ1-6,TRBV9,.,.,CASSVSQGGDSPLHF,TGTGCCAGCAGCGTCTCACAGGGAGGTGATTCACCCCTCCACTTT
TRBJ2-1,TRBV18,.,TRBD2,CASSPPSGSSYNEQFF,TGTGCCAGCTCCCCGCCTAGCGGGAGCTCCTACAATGAGCAGTTCTTC
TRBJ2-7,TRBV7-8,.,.,CASSLGPPSYEQYF,TGTGCCAGCAGCCTGGGCCCACCATCCTACGAGCAGTACTTC
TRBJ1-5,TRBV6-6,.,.,CASRDRINQPQHF,TGTGCCAGCAGGGACAGAATAAATCAGCCCCAGCATTTT
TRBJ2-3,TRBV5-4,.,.,CASSLRLAGGGSDTQYF,TGTGCCAGCAGCTTGAGGTTAGCAGGGGGAGGCTCAGATACGCAGTATTTT